This entry lists 10 T cell receptor beta chains sequenced from one sample in a study of blood T cell repertoires in COVID-19. Data came from immunoSEQ multiplex PCR; TCRdb stores just in-frame clones and leaves some out. The repertoire holds about 110,000 clones, about two thirds seen once, with approximately 0.9% in the top ten. Sequencing was carried out using peripheral blood. All receptors come from a human donor with acute or convalescent COVID-19. The donor label of this sample is uncertain.

This clone has just a few counts. The rearrangement links TRBV6-5 to TRBJ1-5, with D possibly TRBD1 on 6 matching bases. The CDR3 spans 15 residues. Germline V gene sequence: CDR1 MNHEY, CDR2 SVGAGI. The V end was cut by 5 bases, the J end by 2 bases, with 13 bases between. The CDR3 protein is CASSTRGGGNQPQHF. The DNA of the CDR3 is TGTGCCAGCAGTACCCGAGGGGGGGGCAATCAGCCCCAGCATTTT.

CDR3 sequence (DNA): TGTGCCAGCGCCCCTTCCGGGAGACAGGGTTATGGCTACACCTTC. This translates into CASAPSGRQGYGYTF. This chain links TRBV28 with TRBJ1-2, with TRBD1 identical over 7 bases. CDR1 is MDHEN, CDR2 SYDVKM, per germline. The CDR3 length is 15 residues. V shed 8 bases and J 5 bases; nucleotides not matched to a gene: 14.

This clone has more than one count but fewer than ten. The chain carries TRBV3-1 (or the pseudogene TRBV3-2) and TRBJ1-3; D may be TRBD1 (5 bases). V lost 1 base, J lost 3 bases, and 10 bases lay in between. This CDR3 comprises 15 residues. The germline CDR1 and CDR2 sequences are LGHDT and YNNKEL (reference sequence). CDR3 bases: TGTGCCAGCAGCCAAGGTCAGGGAAATGGAAACACCATATATTTT. This codes for CASSQGQGNGNTIYF.

The chain recombines TRBV2 with TRBJ1-6; D not resolved. With 7 bases removed from V and 7 bases from J, the gap between germline ends came to 14 bases. CDR1 and CDR2 (germline): SNHLY, FYNNEI. The CDR3 has 14 amino acids. The CDR3 coding sequence is TGTGCCAGCACCGTGGTCACCGCGAATTCACCCCTCCACTTT. It is translated as CASTVVTANSPLHF. The complete variable domain, with remaining parts taken from reference TRBV2 and TRBJ1-6, reads EPEVTQTPSHQVTQMGQEVILRCVPISNHLYFYWYRQILGQKVEFLVSFYNNEISEKSEIFDDQFSVERPDGSNFTLKIRSTKLEDSAMYFCASTVVTANSPLHFGNGTRLTVT.

In the case of this clone: Other DNA sequences from this sample encode an identical CDR3 as well. The chain combines TRBV5-1 with TRBJ1-1, with D perhaps TRBD1 (5 bases). With 0 bases removed from V and 5 bases from J, the gap between germline ends came to 11 bases. The CDR3 totals 14 residues. CDR1 SGHRS and CDR2 YFSETQ come from the germline V gene. Written as DNA, the CDR3 is TGCGCCAGCAGCTTGGGTGTTAGGGGAACTGAAGCTTTCTTT. It encodes CASSLGVRGTEAFF.

The genes are TRBV6-6 and TRBJ1-3; weak D call: TRBD1 (5 bases). This CDR3 comprises 14 residues. CDR1 is MNHNY and CDR2 is SVGAGI in the germline V gene (reference sequence). V was shortened by 5 bases and J by 1 base, with 9 bases between the two germline ends. CDR3 in amino acids: CASSQGTSGNTIYF. The CDR3 nucleotides are TGTGCCAGCAGTCAAGGGACTTCTGGAAACACCATATATTTT.

The CDR3 DNA reads TGCGCCAGCAGCTACGGGAATTCGAACACTGAAGCTTTCTTT. It encodes CASSYGNSNTEAFF. This chain links TRBV5-1 with TRBJ1-1; D not resolved. The CDR3 totals 14 residues. Germline V gives CDR1 SGHRS, CDR2 YFSETQ. V lost 3 bases to trimming and J lost 1 base, with 10 bases between them. Full variable domain (remainder filled in from reference TRBV5-1 and TRBJ1-1): KAGVTQTPRYLIKTRGQQVTLSCSPISGHRSVSWYQQTPGQGLQFLFEYFSETQRNKGNFPGRFSGRQFSNSRSEMNVSTLELGDSALYLCASSYGNSNTEAFFGQGTRLTVV.

This clone turned up a few times. V gene TRBV28 combines with J gene TRBJ1-1, with D uncertain. The V end lost 6 bases, the J end lost 7 bases, and 15 bases lay between the germline ends. The CDR3 consists of 13 residues. Germline CDR1 MDHEN, CDR2 SYDVKM. The CDR3 bases are TGTGCCAGCAGCCTTCGGGTTAGAGGTGAAGCTTTCTTT. Amino acid sequence: CASSLRVRGEAFF.

The chain uses TRBV5-1 and TRBJ1-2; TRBD1 matches at 9 bases. Germline trimming cut 4 bases from V and 8 bases from J; bases unmatched to any gene: 12. In germline, CDR1 is SGHRS, CDR2 YFSETQ. The CDR3 loop spans 15 amino acids. CDR3 DNA sequence: TGCGCCAGCAGCAACTCGGGACAGGGTGCGGAAGGCTACACCTTC. Translated: CASSNSGQGAEGYTF.

This chain links TRBV4-2 with TRBJ1-1, with D tentatively TRBD1 (5 bases). Trimming cost V 1 base and J 1 base, with 10 bases left between them. In germline, CDR1 is LGHNA, CDR2 YNFKEQ. CDR3 length: 15 residues. The CDR3 region has the DNA TGTGCCAGCAGCCAAGTGACACAGGCGAACACTGAAGCTTTCTTT. As protein: CASSQVTQANTEAFF.